These T cell receptor beta chains were read from a single sample in a study of T cell clonotyping in hematopoietic cell transplantation. Generated by immunoSEQ multiplex PCR, the TCRdb table keeps only in-frame clones and is missing some. The top ten clones hold about 5.3% of a sample with 45,000 or so clones, approximately 78% of them seen once. Specimen: peripheral blood mononuclear cells, collected before stem cell transplant. These TCRs come from a man in his sixties with myelodysplastic syndrome. Some clones in this sample may be carry-over from other donors' samples. The CDR3 runs from the conserved cysteine through the conserved F or W. Each record gives: clone size, V gene, J gene, D gene, CDR3 DNA, CDR3 protein. The D gene is left open where the match is weak. Clone sizes are given selectively: once, few, many, or a class where the clone is expanded.

abundance: NA
v_gene: TRBV19
j_gene: TRBJ2-4
d_gene: NA
CDR3nt: TGTGCCAGTTGTAGCCCCGGGGCCGCCAAAAACATTCAGTACTTC
CDR3aa: CASCSPGAAKNIQYF

abundance: NA
v_gene: TRBV21-1
j_gene: TRBJ1-5
d_gene: NA
CDR3nt: TGTGCCAGCAGCCTCCCAGGGGGTTCGCCCCAGCATTTT
CDR3aa: CASSLPGGSPQHF

abundance: NA
v_gene: TRBV6-1
j_gene: TRBJ2-7
d_gene: NA
CDR3nt: TGTGCCAGCAGTGAAACTCCCAGGAGCTCCTACGAGCAGTACTTC
CDR3aa: CASSETPRSSYEQYF

abundance: NA
v_gene: TRBV4-3
j_gene: TRBJ2-5
d_gene: NA
CDR3nt: TGCGCCAGCAGCCAAGATCGCGGGACCCAGTACTTC
CDR3aa: CASSQDRGTQYF

abundance: NA
v_gene: TRBV7-9
j_gene: TRBJ1-3
d_gene: NA
CDR3nt: TGTGCCAGCAGCTTTGCCAGCCCCGGGAGCTCTGGAAACACCATATATTTT
CDR3aa: CASSFASPGSSGNTIYF

abundance: once
v_gene: TRBV18
j_gene: TRBJ2-3
d_gene: NA
CDR3nt: TGTGCCAGCTCACCACAAGGCTTCACAGATACGCAGTATTTT
CDR3aa: CASSPQGFTDTQYF

abundance: once
v_gene: TRBV30
j_gene: TRBJ2-1
d_gene: TRBD1
CDR3nt: TGTGCCTGGGAGGGGGGGACAGGGTGGAATGAGCAGTTCTTC
CDR3aa: CAWEGGTGWNEQFF

abundance: NA
v_gene: TRBV7-2
j_gene: TRBJ2-1
d_gene: TRBD2
CDR3nt: TGTGCCAGCAGCACGGGGGGGGCTTACAATGAGCAGTTCTTC
CDR3aa: CASSTGGAYNEQFF

abundance: NA
v_gene: TRBV19
j_gene: TRBJ1-4
d_gene: TRBD1
CDR3nt: TGTGCCAGTACCCTCGGTGGCAGGGGGCTTGTAACTAATGAAAAACTGTTTTTT
CDR3aa: CASTLGGRGLVTNEKLFF

abundance: NA
v_gene: TRBV11-2
j_gene: TRBJ2-7
d_gene: TRBD1
CDR3nt: TGTGCCAGCAGCCCAATAAACAGGGGGCTGGGGTACGAGCAGTACTTC
CDR3aa: CASSPINRGLGYEQYF

abundance: NA
v_gene: TRBV9
j_gene: TRBJ2-3
d_gene: TRBD2
CDR3nt: TGTGCCAGCAGCGTAGAACCTAGCGGGGGCGATACGCAGTATTTT
CDR3aa: CASSVEPSGGDTQYF

abundance: NA
v_gene: TRBV28
j_gene: TRBJ1-5
d_gene: TRBD1
CDR3nt: TGTGCCAGCGGTGATGCTGACAGGGGGAGCACAAATCAGCCCCAGCATTTT
CDR3aa: CASGDADRGSTNQPQHF

abundance: NA
v_gene: TRBV5-4
j_gene: TRBJ1-2
d_gene: NA
CDR3nt: TGTGCCAGCAGCTCGATGATGGCCTTCGATGGCTACACCTTC
CDR3aa: CASSSMMAFDGYTF

abundance: NA
v_gene: TRBV25-1
j_gene: TRBJ1-2
d_gene: NA
CDR3nt: TGTGCCAGCAGTGAGAGAGACGAAAGGTACTATGGCTACACCTTC
CDR3aa: CASSERDERYYGYTF

abundance: few
v_gene: TRBV4-1
j_gene: TRBJ2-2
d_gene: NA
CDR3nt: TGCGCCAGCAGCCAAGAGGGCTGGGGGGACACCGGGGAGCTGTTTTTT
CDR3aa: CASSQEGWGDTGELFF

abundance: NA
v_gene: TRBV5-4
j_gene: TRBJ2-5
d_gene: NA
CDR3nt: TGTGCCAGCAGTCAGGAGCGGGCGGAGTACCAAGAGACCCAGTACTTC
CDR3aa: CASSQERAEYQETQYF

abundance: NA
v_gene: TRBV2
j_gene: TRBJ2-4
d_gene: NA
CDR3nt: TGTGCCAGCGAGAAGTCCTTGGCCAAAAACATTCAGTACTTC
CDR3aa: CASEKSLAKNIQYF

abundance: NA
v_gene: TRBV30
j_gene: TRBJ2-5
d_gene: NA
CDR3nt: TGTGCCTGGAGTGAACGGGGAACCTTTAGGGAGACCCAGTACTTC
CDR3aa: CAWSERGTFRETQYF